What follows are 21 T cell receptor beta chains derived from one specimen sequenced in a study of CD8 T cells in Susac syndrome. RNA was extracted with the RNeasy kit, and a quantity of about 0.45 to 1 ug was reverse transcribed using random hexamers. TCRdb fed the immunoSEQ multiplex PCR reads into MiXCR, producing one record per CDR3 protein. The sample yields about 150,000 distinct CDR3 sequences, about 94% seen once. Sample: CD8+ T cells from PBMCs. These receptors came from a human donor with multiple sclerosis.

This chain links TRBV4-3 with TRBJ2-7; D remains ambiguous. V lost 0 bases to trimming and J lost 0 bases, with 6 bases between them. Per the germline V gene, CDR1 is LGHNA and CDR2 is YSLEER. CDR3 length: 14 residues. The CDR3 is CASSQDRGSYEQYF. The CDR3 DNA reads as TGCGCCAGCAGCCAAGATCGCGGCTCCTACGAGCAGTACTTC.

V gene TRBV4-1 combines with J gene TRBJ2-5, with 9 bases matching TRBD1. Germline CDR1 is MGHRA and CDR2 is YSYEKL. This CDR3 has 14 residues. The ends lost 10 bases at V and 5 bases at J; junction bases unmatched: 11. CDR3 protein: CATTAGQGTETQYF. CDR3 nucleotides: TGCGCCACCACCGCAGGACAGGGGACGGAGACCCAGTACTTC.

This rearrangement joins TRBV20-1 to TRBJ2-5; 8 nucleotides align to TRBD2. This CDR3 has 14 amino acids. CDR1 is DFQATT and CDR2 is SNEGSKA in the germline V gene (reference sequence). Trimming at V came to 2 bases and at J to 5 bases, leaving 7 bases not matched to a gene. The CDR3: CSARPLGGVETQYF. CDR3 bases: TGCAGTGCTAGACCTCTCGGGGGGGTTGAGACCCAGTACTTC.

On this clonotype: A junction boundary mismatches the germline segment, possibly from a read error. The chain is built from TRBV3-1 and TRBJ2-5; possible D gene TRBD1, 6 bases. Germline-derived CDR1 and CDR2 are LGHDT and YNNKEL (reference sequence). The CDR3 consists of 16 residues. CDR3 sequence: CASSQAEWTAQETQYF. In DNA, the CDR3 is TGTGCCAGCAGTCAAGCGGAGTGGACAGCCCAAGAGACCCAGTACTTC.

The genes are TRBV13 and TRBJ2-7; 7 bases line up with TRBD2. CDR1 and CDR2 from the germline V gene are PRHDT and FYEKMQ (reference sequence). The CDR3 contains 16 residues. V dropped 3 bases and J dropped 2; count of bases not matched to a gene: 10. The CDR3: CASSLVVRAGPYEQYF. CDR3 nucleotides: TGTGCCAGCAGCTTGGTAGTGCGAGCGGGGCCCTACGAGCAGTACTTC.

This clonotype has only one observation. The rearrangement links TRBV3-1 to TRBJ1-1; D gene unclear. The CDR3 covers 16 residues. The germline V gene encodes CDR1 LGHDT and CDR2 YNNKEL (reference sequence). Trimming took 4 bases from V and 6 from J, leaving 21 bases between them. CDR3 loop: CASSRHPKGGGAEAFF. DNA for the CDR3: TGTGCCAGCAGCCGTCATCCGAAGGGCGGTGGCGCTGAAGCTTTCTTT.

The chain is built from TRBV19 and TRBJ1-1; D possibly corresponds to TRBD1 (5 bases). The V gene lost 5 bases and the J gene lost 8 bases, with 12 bases spanning the gap. CDR1 LNHDA and CDR2 SQIVND come from the germline V gene (reference sequence). This CDR3 region has 12 residues. CDR3 amino acids: CASSPGAMEAFF. The CDR3 DNA sequence: TGTGCCAGTAGTCCCGGGGCCATGGAAGCTTTCTTT.

The genes are TRBV3-1 and TRBJ2-7; 8 bases match TRBD2. V gave up 2 bases and J gave up 4 bases; unmatched junction bases: 7. There are 15 residues in the CDR3. Germline CDR1 LGHDT, CDR2 YNNKEL (reference sequence). The CDR3 sequence: CASSQPGTRPYEQYF. As DNA, the CDR3 is TGTGCCAGCAGCCAACCCGGGACTAGACCATACGAGCAGTACTTC.

The chain uses TRBV9 and TRBJ2-3; 11 positions agree with TRBD2. CDR1 is SGDLS, CDR2 YYNGEE, per germline. The CDR3 runs 16 residues. V lost 3 bases to trimming and J lost 2 bases; unmatched junction nucleotides: 5. In DNA, the CDR3 is TGTGCCAGCAGCGCCCCACTAGCGGGGGCCACAGATACGCAGTATTTT. Translated: CASSAPLAGATDTQYF.

This clonotype showed up just once. The chain combines TRBV29-1 with TRBJ2-5; 10 positions agree with TRBD2. CDR1 is SQVTM, CDR2 ANQGSEA, per germline. V was pared by 6 bases and J by 5 bases, with 9 bases of the junction left unmatched. The CDR3 runs 14 residues. Here the CDR3 reads CSVEGLAGDETQYF. The CDR3 DNA reads as TGCAGCGTCGAGGGGCTAGCGGGGGACGAGACCCAGTACTTC.

Here the CDR3 reads CASSDTPGAHNEQFF. The DNA for the CDR3 is TGTGCCAGCAGCGATACTCCTGGGGCCCACAATGAGCAGTTCTTC. The chain employs TRBV11-2 and TRBJ2-1; the D gene is possibly TRBD1 (5 bases). Trimming cost V 5 bases and J 5 bases, with 16 bases left between them. The CDR3 covers 15 residues. Per the germline V gene, CDR1 is SGHAT and CDR2 is FQNNGV.

The chain uses TRBV2 and TRBJ2-7; maybe TRBD1 (6 bases). This CDR3 contains 12 residues. Trimming took off 6 bases at V and 7 bases at J, with 13 bases between the two ends. The germline gives CDR1 SNHLY, CDR2 FYNNEI. The CDR3 reads CASRAGVREQYF. The CDR3, as DNA: TGTGCCAGCAGGGCAGGGGTGAGGGAGCAGTACTTC.

The chain joins TRBV7-9 to TRBJ2-3; D gene uncertain. V shed 7 bases and J shed 1 base, with 12 bases lying between them. Per germline, CDR1 SEHNR and CDR2 FQNEAQ (reference sequence). This CDR3 region has 14 residues. The CDR3 reads CASTLGTRTDTQYF. The CDR3 DNA follows: TGTGCCAGCACCCTTGGCACTCGCACAGATACGCAGTATTTT.

The rearrangement uses TRBV4-3 and TRBJ2-7; D may be TRBD1 (5 bases). This CDR3 comprises 15 residues. Between the trimmed V and J ends, which lost 0 bases and 3 bases, there was a span of 12 bases. Germline V gives CDR1 LGHNA, CDR2 YSLEER. The CDR3 spells CASSQETETIYEQYF. For the CDR3, the DNA is TGCGCCAGCAGCCAAGAGACAGAAACCATCTACGAGCAGTACTTC.

This chain connects TRBV3-1 to TRBJ2-2; D perhaps matches TRBD2 (6 bases). Germline lookup yields CDR1 LGHDT and CDR2 YNNKEL (reference sequence). With 4 bases removed from V and 0 bases from J, the gap between germline ends came to 9 bases. The CDR3 sequence is 15 residues long. CDR3 in amino acids: CASSPDYTNTGELFF. Written as DNA, the CDR3 is TGTGCCAGCAGCCCGGACTATACGAACACCGGGGAGCTGTTTTTT. The whole variable domain, filled in from reference TRBV3-1 and TRBJ2-2, reads DTAVSQTPKYLVTQMGNDKSIKCEQNLGHDTMYWYKQDSKKFLKIMFSYNNKELIINETVPNRFSPKSPDKAHLNLHINSLELGDSAVYFCASSPDYTNTGELFFGEGSRLTVL.

The J gene is TRBJ1-2, the V gene TRBV19, with a tentative D call TRBD1 (5 bases). V gave up 5 bases and J gave up 4 bases, with 8 bases separating them. The CDR3 consists of 12 residues. Germline V gene sequence: CDR1 LNHDA, CDR2 SQIVND (reference sequence). The chain's CDR3 is CASSAGVYGYTF. The CDR3 region has the DNA TGTGCCAGTAGTGCGGGGGTCTATGGCTACACCTTC.

The chain carries TRBV15 and TRBJ1-2; the match to TRBD1 covers 7 bases. CDR1 LNHNV and CDR2 YYDKDF come from the germline V gene (reference sequence). The CDR3 has 16 amino acids. With V trimmed by 3 bases and J by 2 bases, 9 bases remained unmatched. The CDR3 sequence is CATSSREMDRNYGYTF. In nucleotides, the CDR3 is TGTGCCACCAGCAGCCGAGAGATGGACAGGAACTATGGCTACACCTTC.

This chain links TRBV9 with TRBJ2-7; the match to TRBD1 covers 12 bases. CDR1 is SGDLS, CDR2 YYNGEE, per germline. CDR3 size: 15 residues. The J segment lost 5 bases and the V segment lost 3 bases, leaving 6 bases of the junction unmatched. The CDR3 nucleotides read TGTGCCAGCAGCGGAGGAGGGACAGGGGGCGACGAGCAGTACTTC. Its translation is CASSGGGTGGDEQYF.

V gene TRBV29-1 combines with J gene TRBJ2-3; TRBD2 aligns across 12 bases. J lost 1 base, V lost 6 bases, and 11 bases had no gene match. This CDR3 comprises 17 residues. Per the germline V gene, CDR1 is SQVTM and CDR2 is ANQGSEA. In nucleotides, the CDR3 is TGCAGCGTCCACCTCTTCAGACTAGCGGGGGGCACAGATACGCAGTATTTT. Residues: CSVHLFRLAGGTDTQYF.

The chain uses TRBV28 and TRBJ2-7; TRBD1 matches at 8 bases. CDR3 length: 15 residues. With 6 bases clipped from V and 5 bases from J, the junction kept 12 bases outside the gene matches. Germline assignment: CDR1 MDHEN and CDR2 SYDVKM. DNA of the CDR3: TGTGCCAGCAGACTCCGGACAGGGCTTGATCACGAGCAGTACTTC. This encodes CASRLRTGLDHEQYF.

This chain uses TRBV30 with TRBJ2-7; 8 nucleotides agree with TRBD1. V was clipped by 2 bases and J by 4 bases; unmatched bases: 1. CDR1 is GTSNPN, CDR2 SVGIG, per germline (reference sequence). This CDR3 has 12 amino acids. CDR3 in amino acids: CAWSYRGYEQYF. CDR3 in DNA: TGTGCCTGGAGTTACAGGGGGTACGAGCAGTACTTC. Filled out from reference TRBV30 and TRBJ2-7, the complete variable domain reads SQTIHQWPATLVQPVGSPLSLECTVEGTSNPNLYWYRQAAGRGLQLLFYSVGIGQISSEVPQNLSASRPQDRQFILSSKKLLLSDSGFYLCAWSYRGYEQYFGPGTRLTVT.